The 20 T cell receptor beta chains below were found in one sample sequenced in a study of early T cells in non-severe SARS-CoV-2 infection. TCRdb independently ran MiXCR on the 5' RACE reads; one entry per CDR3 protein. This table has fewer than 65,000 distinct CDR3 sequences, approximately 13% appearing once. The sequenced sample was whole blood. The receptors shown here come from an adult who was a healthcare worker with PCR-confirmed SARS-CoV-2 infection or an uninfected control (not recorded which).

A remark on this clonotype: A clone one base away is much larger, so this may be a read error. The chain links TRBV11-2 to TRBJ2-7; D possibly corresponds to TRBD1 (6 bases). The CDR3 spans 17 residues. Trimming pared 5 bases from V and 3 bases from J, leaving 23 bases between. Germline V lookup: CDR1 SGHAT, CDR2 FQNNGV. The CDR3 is CASSQGPPGHPSYEQYF. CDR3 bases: TGTGCCAGCAGCCAGGGGCCTCCGGGACACCCCAGCTACGAGCAGTACTTC.

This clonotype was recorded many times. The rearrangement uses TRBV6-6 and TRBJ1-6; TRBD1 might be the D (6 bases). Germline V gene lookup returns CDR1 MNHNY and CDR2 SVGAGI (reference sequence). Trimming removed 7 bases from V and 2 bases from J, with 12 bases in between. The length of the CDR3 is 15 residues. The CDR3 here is CASKGERTYNSPLHF. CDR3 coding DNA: TGTGCCAGCAAGGGGGAAAGGACCTATAATTCACCCCTCCACTTT.

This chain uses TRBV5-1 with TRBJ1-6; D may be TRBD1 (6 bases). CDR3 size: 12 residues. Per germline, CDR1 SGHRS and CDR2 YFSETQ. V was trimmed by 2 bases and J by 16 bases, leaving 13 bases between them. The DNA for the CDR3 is TGCGCCAGCAGCTTAGACAGGCTTCGACTCCACTTT. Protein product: CASSLDRLRLHF. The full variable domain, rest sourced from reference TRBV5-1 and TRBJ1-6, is KAGVTQTPRYLIKTRGQQVTLSCSPISGHRSVSWYQQTPGQGLQFLFEYFSETQRNKGNFPGRFSGRQFSNSRSEMNVSTLELGDSALYLCASSLDRLRLHFGNGTRLTVT.

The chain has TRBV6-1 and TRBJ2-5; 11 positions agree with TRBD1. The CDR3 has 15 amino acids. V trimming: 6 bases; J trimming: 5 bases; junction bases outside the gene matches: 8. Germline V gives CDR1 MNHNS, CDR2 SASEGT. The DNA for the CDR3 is TGTGCCAGCAGCGCCGGACAGGGGGCGTTGGAGACCCAGTACTTC. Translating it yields CASSAGQGALETQYF.

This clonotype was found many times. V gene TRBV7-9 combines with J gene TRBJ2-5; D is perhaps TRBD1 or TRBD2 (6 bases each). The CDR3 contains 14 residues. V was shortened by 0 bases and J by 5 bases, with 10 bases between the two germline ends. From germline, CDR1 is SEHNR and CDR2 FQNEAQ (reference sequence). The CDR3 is CASSLAGGPETQYF. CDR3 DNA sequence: TGTGCCAGCAGCTTAGCCGGGGGCCCGGAGACCCAGTACTTC. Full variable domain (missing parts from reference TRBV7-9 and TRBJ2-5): DTGVSQNPRHKITKRGQNVTFRCDPISEHNRLYWYRQTLGQGPEFLTYFQNEAQLEKSRLLSDRFSAERPKGSFSTLEIQRTEQGDSAMYLCASSLAGGPETQYFGPGTRLLVL.

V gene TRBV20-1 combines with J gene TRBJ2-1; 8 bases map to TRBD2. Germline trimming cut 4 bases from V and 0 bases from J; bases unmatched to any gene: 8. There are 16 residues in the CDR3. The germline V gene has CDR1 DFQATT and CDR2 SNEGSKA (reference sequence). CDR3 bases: TGCAGTGCTAAAGCGGGGGTACATCACTCCTACAATGAGCAGTTCTTC. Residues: CSAKAGVHHSYNEQFF.

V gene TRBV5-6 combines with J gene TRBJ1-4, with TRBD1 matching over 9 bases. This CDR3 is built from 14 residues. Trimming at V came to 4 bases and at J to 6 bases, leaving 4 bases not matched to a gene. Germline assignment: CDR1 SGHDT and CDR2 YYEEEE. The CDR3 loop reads CASSRDRVDEKLFF. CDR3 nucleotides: TGTGCCAGCAGCCGGGACAGGGTTGATGAAAAACTGTTTTTT.

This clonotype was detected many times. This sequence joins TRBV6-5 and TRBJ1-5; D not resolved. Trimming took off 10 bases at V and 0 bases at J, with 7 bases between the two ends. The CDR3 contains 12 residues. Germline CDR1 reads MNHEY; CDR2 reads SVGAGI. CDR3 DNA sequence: TGTGCCACCGGAGTTAGCAATCAGCCCCAGCATTTT. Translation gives CATGVSNQPQHF.

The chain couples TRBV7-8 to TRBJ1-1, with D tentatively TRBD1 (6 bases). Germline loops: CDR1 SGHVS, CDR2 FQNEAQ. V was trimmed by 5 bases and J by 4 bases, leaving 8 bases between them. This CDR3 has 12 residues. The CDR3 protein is CASSRGTTEAFF. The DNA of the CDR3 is TGTGCCAGCAGCAGGGGGACCACTGAAGCTTTCTTT. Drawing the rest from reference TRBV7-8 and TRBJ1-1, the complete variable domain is GAGVSQSPRYKVAKRGQDVALRCDPISGHVSLFWYQQALGQGPEFLTYFQNEAQLDKSGLPSDRFFAERPEGSVSTLKIQRTQQEDSAVYLCASSRGTTEAFFGQGTRLTVV.

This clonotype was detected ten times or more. The CDR3: CAWSPDKSSTDTQYF. CDR3 in DNA: TGTGCCTGGAGTCCCGACAAATCTAGCACAGATACGCAGTATTTT. This chain connects TRBV30 to TRBJ2-3, with D hard to call. There are 15 residues in the CDR3. Between the trimmed V and J ends, which lost 2 bases and 0 bases, there was a span of 12 bases. From germline, CDR1 is GTSNPN and CDR2 SVGIG (reference sequence).

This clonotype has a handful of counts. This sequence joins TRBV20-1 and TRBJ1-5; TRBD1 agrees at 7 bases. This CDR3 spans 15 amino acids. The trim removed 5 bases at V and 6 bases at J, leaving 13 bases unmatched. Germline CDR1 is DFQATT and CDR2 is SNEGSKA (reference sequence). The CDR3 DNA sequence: TGCAGTGCTTCCCAATCGACAGGGTCAGGTCAGCCCCAGCATTTT. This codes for CSASQSTGSGQPQHF.

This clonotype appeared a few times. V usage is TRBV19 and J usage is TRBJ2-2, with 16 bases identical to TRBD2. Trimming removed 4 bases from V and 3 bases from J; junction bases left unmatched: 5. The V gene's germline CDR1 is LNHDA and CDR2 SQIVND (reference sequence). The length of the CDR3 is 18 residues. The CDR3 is CASSTKGLAGGYTGELFF. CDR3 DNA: TGTGCCAGTAGTACGAAGGGACTAGCGGGGGGGTACACCGGGGAGCTGTTTTTT.

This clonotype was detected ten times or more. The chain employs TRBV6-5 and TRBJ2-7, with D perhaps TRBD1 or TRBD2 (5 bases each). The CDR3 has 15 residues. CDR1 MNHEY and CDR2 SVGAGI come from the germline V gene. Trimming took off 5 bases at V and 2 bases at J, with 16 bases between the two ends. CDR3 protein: CASSLYRDGPYEQYF. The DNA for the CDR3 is TGTGCCAGCAGTCTGTACCGGGACGGGCCCTACGAGCAGTACTTC.

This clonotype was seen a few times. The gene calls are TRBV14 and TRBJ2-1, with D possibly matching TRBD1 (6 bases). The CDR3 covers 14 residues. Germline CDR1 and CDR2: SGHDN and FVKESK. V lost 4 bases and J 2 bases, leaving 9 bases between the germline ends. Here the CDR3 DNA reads TGTGCCAGCAGCCCGGGGACACCCTACAATGAGCAGTTCTTC. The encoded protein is CASSPGTPYNEQFF.

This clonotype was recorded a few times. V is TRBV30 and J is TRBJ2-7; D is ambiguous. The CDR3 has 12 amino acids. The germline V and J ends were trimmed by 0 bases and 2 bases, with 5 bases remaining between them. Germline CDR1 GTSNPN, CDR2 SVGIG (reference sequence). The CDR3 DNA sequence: TGTGCCTGGAGTGTAGGACCCTACGAGCAGTACTTC. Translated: CAWSVGPYEQYF. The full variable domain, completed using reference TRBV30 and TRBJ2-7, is SQTIHQWPATLVQPVGSPLSLECTVEGTSNPNLYWYRQAAGRGLQLLFYSVGIGQISSEVPQNLSASRPQDRQFILSSKKLLLSDSGFYLCAWSVGPYEQYFGPGTRLTVT.

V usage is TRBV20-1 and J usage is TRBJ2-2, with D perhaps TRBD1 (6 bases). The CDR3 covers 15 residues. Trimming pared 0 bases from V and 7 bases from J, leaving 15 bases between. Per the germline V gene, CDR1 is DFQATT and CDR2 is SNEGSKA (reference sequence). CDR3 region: CSARDSRQDHGELFF. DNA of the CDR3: TGCAGTGCTAGAGATTCTAGACAGGATCACGGGGAGCTGTTTTTT.

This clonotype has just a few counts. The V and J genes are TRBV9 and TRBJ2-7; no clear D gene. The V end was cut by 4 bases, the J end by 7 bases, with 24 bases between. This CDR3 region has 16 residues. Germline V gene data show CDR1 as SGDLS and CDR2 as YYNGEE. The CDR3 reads CASSPTVLGPLREQYF. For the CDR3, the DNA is TGTGCCAGCAGCCCTACAGTTTTGGGCCCCTTAAGAGAGCAGTACTTC.

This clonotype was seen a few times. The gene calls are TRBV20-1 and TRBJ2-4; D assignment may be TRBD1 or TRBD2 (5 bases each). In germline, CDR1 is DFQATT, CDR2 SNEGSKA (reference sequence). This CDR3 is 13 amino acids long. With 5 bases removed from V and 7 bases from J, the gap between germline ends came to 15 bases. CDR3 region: CSALRGSGNIQYF. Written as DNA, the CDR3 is TGCAGTGCTCTAAGAGGGTCAGGGAACATTCAGTACTTC.

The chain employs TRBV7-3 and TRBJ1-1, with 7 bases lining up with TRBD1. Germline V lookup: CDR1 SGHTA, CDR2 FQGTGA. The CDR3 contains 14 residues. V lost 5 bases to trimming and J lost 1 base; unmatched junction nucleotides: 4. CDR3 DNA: TGTGCCAGCAGCCCAGGGGGTTGGAACACTGAAGCTTTCTTT. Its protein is CASSPGGWNTEAFF. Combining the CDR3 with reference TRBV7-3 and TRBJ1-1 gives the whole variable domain GAGVSQTPSNKVTEKGKYVELRCDPISGHTALYWYRQSLGQGPEFLIYFQGTGAADDSGLPNDRFFAVRPEGSVSTLKIQRTERGDSAVYLCASSPGGWNTEAFFGQGTRLTVV.

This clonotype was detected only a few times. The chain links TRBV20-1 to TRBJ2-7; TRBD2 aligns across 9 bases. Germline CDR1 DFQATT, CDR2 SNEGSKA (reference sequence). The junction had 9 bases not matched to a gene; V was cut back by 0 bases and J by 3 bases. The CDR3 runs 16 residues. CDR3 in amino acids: CSARDLGGGGDYEQYF. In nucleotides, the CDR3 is TGCAGTGCTAGAGATCTCGGCGGGGGGGGCGACTACGAGCAGTACTTC.